These T cell receptor beta chains were read from a single sample in a study of Ad26.COV2.S vaccination and SARS-CoV-2 variants. The table came from immunoSEQ multiplex PCR; TCRdb's copy has only in-frame clones and leaves some out. The sample has roughly 700,000 clones, 89% seen once. Source: peripheral blood, taken in a trial of Ad26.COV2.S vaccine versus placebo. The receptors stem from a person between 18 and 65 years old who received the Ad26.COV2.S COVID-19 vaccine or a placebo. The CDR3 runs from the conserved cysteine through the conserved F or W. Each record gives: V gene, J gene, clone size, D gene, CDR3 DNA, CDR3 protein. The D gene is left open where the match is weak. For some rows the clone size is stated as once, few or many, or as a class when expanded; others skip it.

V: TRBV19
J: TRBJ1-5
size: NA
D: NA
DNA: TGTGCCAGTTCTCCCCGGGACTTCAATCAGCCCCAGCATTTT
CDR3: CASSPRDFNQPQHF

V: TRBV30
J: TRBJ1-5
size: NA
D: TRBD1
DNA: TGTGCCTGGAATCAGGGGGCCCGACAGCCCCAGCATTTT
CDR3: CAWNQGARQPQHF

V: TRBV15
J: TRBJ1-1
size: NA
D: TRBD1
DNA: TGTGCCACCAGCAGATCAGGACAGGCCACTGAAGCTTTCTTT
CDR3: CATSRSGQATEAFF

V: TRBV11-2
J: TRBJ2-3
size: NA
D: TRBD2
DNA: TGTGCCAGCAGCCCTCGGACTAGCGGGGGCACAGATACGCAGTATTTT
CDR3: CASSPRTSGGTDTQYF

V: TRBV5-4
J: TRBJ2-7
size: NA
D: TRBD2
DNA: TGTGCCAGCAGCCACTCTGGGCTAGCGGGGAGCTACGAGCAGTACTTC
CDR3: CASSHSGLAGSYEQYF

V: TRBV7-8
J: TRBJ1-5
size: NA
D: NA
DNA: TGTGCCAGCAGCTTAGGCAATCAGCCCCAGCATTTT
CDR3: CASSLGNQPQHF

V: TRBV2
J: TRBJ2-6
size: NA
D: NA
DNA: TGTGCCAGCAGTCCCCTACCGGGGGCCTTCTCTGGGGCCAACGTCCTGACTTTC
CDR3: CASSPLPGAFSGANVLTF

V: TRBV4-2
J: TRBJ2-2
size: NA
D: NA
DNA: TGTGCCAGCAGCCAAGATGGTGGGAACACCGGGGAGCTGTTTTTT
CDR3: CASSQDGGNTGELFF

V: TRBV15
J: TRBJ2-1
size: NA
D: TRBD1
DNA: TGTGCCACCAGCAGGGCCGGGACAGCCGCCAATGAGCAGTTCTTC
CDR3: CATSRAGTAANEQFF

V: TRBV2
J: TRBJ1-1
size: NA
D: NA
DNA: TGTGCCAGCAGCGGAAGCAGGGACTTCGGGGGGGACACTGAAGCTTTCTTT
CDR3: CASSGSRDFGGDTEAFF

V: TRBV5-1
J: TRBJ2-1
size: NA
D: TRBD2
DNA: TGCGCCAGCAGCCTGCAGACTAGCGAGTACAATGAGCAGTTCTTC
CDR3: CASSLQTSEYNEQFF

V: TRBV2
J: TRBJ2-5
size: NA
D: NA
DNA: TGTGCCAGCTTGAATCTAGCTGTAACAGGAGAGACCCAGTACTTC
CDR3: CASLNLAVTGETQYF

V: TRBV4-2
J: TRBJ2-3
size: once
D: NA
DNA: TGTGCCAGCAGCCAAGATTACAACACAGATACGCAGTATTTT
CDR3: CASSQDYNTDTQYF

V: TRBV6-5
J: TRBJ2-7
size: NA
D: TRBD1
DNA: TGTGCCACCTCTTTTACCGGGACAGGGATCTACGAGCAGTACTTC
CDR3: CATSFTGTGIYEQYF

V: TRBV3-1/TRBV3-2
J: TRBJ1-4
size: NA
D: TRBD1
DNA: TGTGCCAGCAGCCTTCAGGGGGCCCCGGGTGAAAAACTGTTTTTT
CDR3: CASSLQGAPGEKLFF

V: TRBV19
J: TRBJ2-7
size: NA
D: NA
DNA: TGTGCCAGTAGTTGGGCCGTCGTCGGATACGAGCAGTACTTC
CDR3: CASSWAVVGYEQYF

V: TRBV19
J: TRBJ2-3
size: NA
D: TRBD1
DNA: TGTGCCAGTACTCCGGGACAGTCACCAGATACGCAGTATTTT
CDR3: CASTPGQSPDTQYF

V: TRBV5-6
J: TRBJ2-7
size: NA
D: NA
DNA: TGTGCCAGCAGCTTGTACAACGAGCAGTACTTC
CDR3: CASSLYNEQYF

V: TRBV7-9
J: TRBJ1-4
size: few
D: NA
DNA: TGTGCCAGCAGCTCCACTTTACAGGCGGAAAAACTGTTTTTT
CDR3: CASSSTLQAEKLFF

V: TRBV7-8
J: TRBJ2-7
size: NA
D: NA
DNA: TGTGCCAGCAGCTTATGGGGCCTGGAGCAGTACTTC
CDR3: CASSLWGLEQYF

V: TRBV6-1
J: TRBJ1-1
size: once
D: NA
DNA: TGTGCCAGCAGTGAATTAGGCAGCCTGAACACTGAAGCTTTCTTT
CDR3: CASSELGSLNTEAFF

V: TRBV2
J: TRBJ1-2
size: NA
D: TRBD1
DNA: TGTGCCAGCAGTGGACAGGGGGCCAACTATGGCTACACCTTC
CDR3: CASSGQGANYGYTF

V: TRBV2
J: TRBJ2-3
size: once
D: NA
DNA: TGTGCCAGCAGCGACGGAGATACGCAGTATTTT
CDR3: CASSDGDTQYF

V: TRBV4-3
J: TRBJ2-2
size: NA
D: NA
DNA: TGCGCCAGCAGCCAAGATCTTGGGACACTTAGCGGGGAGCTGTTTTTT
CDR3: CASSQDLGTLSGELFF

V: TRBV5-1
J: TRBJ1-2
size: NA
D: NA
DNA: TGCGCCAGCAGCTTGGAGGCCGGGCCGATATATGGCTACACCTTC
CDR3: CASSLEAGPIYGYTF

V: TRBV7-9
J: TRBJ1-6
size: NA
D: TRBD1
DNA: TGTGCCAGCAGCGGACAGGGAAATTCACCCCTCCACTTT
CDR3: CASSGQGNSPLHF

V: TRBV4-3
J: TRBJ2-3
size: once
D: NA
DNA: TGCGCCAGCAGCCAAGACCATAGCACAGATACGCAGTATTTT
CDR3: CASSQDHSTDTQYF

V: TRBV18
J: TRBJ2-2
size: NA
D: TRBD1
DNA: TGTGCCAGCTACCCGGGACAGGGCGCCGGGGAGCTGTTTTTT
CDR3: CASYPGQGAGELFF

V: TRBV20-1
J: TRBJ2-7
size: NA
D: TRBD2
DNA: TGCAGTGCTAGTGCCCCGGGACTAGCGTTTACCGAGCAGTACTTC
CDR3: CSASAPGLAFTEQYF

V: TRBV30
J: TRBJ1-1
size: NA
D: NA
DNA: TGTGCCTGGAATCTACCTAGGAACACTGAAGCTTTCTTT
CDR3: CAWNLPRNTEAFF

V: TRBV9
J: TRBJ2-7
size: NA
D: TRBD1
DNA: TGTGCCAGCAGCGAGGGCCGCGGGACAGGGTACGAGCAGTACTTC
CDR3: CASSEGRGTGYEQYF

V: TRBV18
J: TRBJ2-4
size: NA
D: TRBD1
DNA: TGTGCCAGCTCCCCAGCCGGGACAGAAAACATTCAGTACTTC
CDR3: CASSPAGTENIQYF

V: TRBV6-5
J: TRBJ2-7
size: NA
D: NA
DNA: TGTGCCAGCTACTATCGGGGGGCCCGGGTCCACGAGCAGTACTTC
CDR3: CASYYRGARVHEQYF

V: TRBV7-9
J: TRBJ1-1
size: NA
D: NA
DNA: TGTGCCAGCAGCTCCCGTGGGTCGTACAGTAACACTGAAGCTTTCTTT
CDR3: CASSSRGSYSNTEAFF

V: TRBV2
J: TRBJ2-1
size: NA
D: NA
DNA: TGTGCCAGCAGTGCGGCGGGATTAGGTTTCTTC
CDR3: CASSAAGLGFF

V: TRBV27
J: TRBJ2-6
size: NA
D: NA
DNA: TGTGCCAGCAGTTTATTTTGGGGCGCTGGGGCCAACGTCCTGACTTTC
CDR3: CASSLFWGAGANVLTF

V: TRBV23-1
J: TRBJ2-7
size: NA
D: TRBD1
DNA: TGCGCCAGCAGCAACAGGGGCATTTGGTCCCTTGACGAGCAGTACTTC
CDR3: CASSNRGIWSLDEQYF

V: TRBV19
J: TRBJ1-1
size: NA
D: TRBD1
DNA: TGTGCCAGTAGTATTCTCCCGGGACAGGTTAACACTGAAGCTTTCTTT
CDR3: CASSILPGQVNTEAFF

V: TRBV7-3
J: TRBJ2-2
size: once
D: NA
DNA: TGTGCCAGCTCGGGCGTCCCCACCGGGGAGCTGTTTTTT
CDR3: CASSGVPTGELFF

V: TRBV2
J: TRBJ1-6
size: NA
D: TRBD1
DNA: TGTGCCAGCAGCCGTGAGACAGGGAATTATTCACCCCTCCACTTT
CDR3: CASSRETGNYSPLHF

V: TRBV6-5
J: TRBJ2-1
size: NA
D: NA
DNA: TGTGCCAGCAAACCACGGGGCAGCGGCCCGCAGTTCTTC
CDR3: CASKPRGSGPQFF

V: TRBV11-2
J: TRBJ1-6
size: few
D: NA
DNA: TGTGCCAGCAGCCACCGACAGGATTCCTATAATTCACCCCTCCACTTT
CDR3: CASSHRQDSYNSPLHF

V: TRBV19
J: TRBJ1-5
size: NA
D: NA
DNA: TGTGCCAGTACCCTTCACGGGGGGGAGCTAAATCAGCCCCAGCATTTT
CDR3: CASTLHGGELNQPQHF

V: TRBV6-5
J: TRBJ2-2
size: NA
D: NA
DNA: TGTGCCAGCAGTCAGGAGGGGGACACCGGGGAGCTGTTTTTT
CDR3: CASSQEGDTGELFF

V: TRBV7-2
J: TRBJ2-3
size: NA
D: NA
DNA: TGTGCCAGCAGCTTATCCACGGTGACAGTAGGGACAGATACGCAGTATTTT
CDR3: CASSLSTVTVGTDTQYF

V: TRBV7-9
J: TRBJ2-7
size: NA
D: NA
DNA: TGTGCCAGCACCCTCGGACAGTCCTACGAGCAGTACTTC
CDR3: CASTLGQSYEQYF

V: TRBV6-5
J: TRBJ1-5
size: NA
D: NA
DNA: TGTGCCAGCAGGACCCGACAGACCGTAGATCAGCCCCAGCATTTT
CDR3: CASRTRQTVDQPQHF

V: TRBV5-4
J: TRBJ2-7
size: NA
D: TRBD2
DNA: TGTGCCAGCAGCGCGGGACTAGCCAGCTCCTACGAGCAGTACTTC
CDR3: CASSAGLASSYEQYF

V: TRBV19
J: TRBJ1-5
size: few
D: NA
DNA: TGTGCCAGTAGTATCGTCGGGGTTAATCAGCCCCAGCATTTT
CDR3: CASSIVGVNQPQHF

V: TRBV6-5
J: TRBJ1-6
size: NA
D: NA
DNA: TGTGCCAGCACCACCCCTCTGGAATCACCCCTCCACTTT
CDR3: CASTTPLESPLHF

V: TRBV7-8
J: TRBJ1-1
size: NA
D: NA
DNA: TGTGCCAGCAGCGCCCCCCAACGCATGAACACTGAAGCTTTCTTT
CDR3: CASSAPQRMNTEAFF

V: TRBV6-5
J: TRBJ1-2
size: NA
D: TRBD1
DNA: TGTGCCAGCAGTCACGGGACAGGGTTTGGCTACACCTTC
CDR3: CASSHGTGFGYTF

V: TRBV28
J: TRBJ1-5
size: once
D: NA
DNA: TGTGCCAGCTGCTCACTAATCCCTGGCCAGCCCCAGCATTTT
CDR3: CASCSLIPGQPQHF